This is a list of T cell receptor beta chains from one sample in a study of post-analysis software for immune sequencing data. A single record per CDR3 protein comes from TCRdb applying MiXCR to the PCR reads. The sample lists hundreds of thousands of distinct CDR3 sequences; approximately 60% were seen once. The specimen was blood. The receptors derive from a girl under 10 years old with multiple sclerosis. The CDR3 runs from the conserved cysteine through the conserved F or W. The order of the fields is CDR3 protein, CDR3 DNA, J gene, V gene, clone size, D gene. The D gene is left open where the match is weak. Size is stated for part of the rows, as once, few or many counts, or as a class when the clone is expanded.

CASSFPAAGGPNEQFF	TGTGCCAGCAGCTTCCCCGCGGCGGGAGGGCCTAATGAGCAGTTCTTC	TRBJ2-1	TRBV13	few	TRBD2
CASSRGGYPSGANVLTF	TGTGCCAGCAGCCGGGGAGGCTACCCATCTGGGGCCAACGTCCTGACTTTC	TRBJ2-6	TRBV5-5	NA	NA
CASSLTPPGSNADEQFF	TGTGCCAGCAGCTTGACGCCCCCCGGGTCCAACGCCGATGAGCAGTTCTTC	TRBJ2-1	TRBV5-5	NA	NA
CSATPLAKGETQYF	TGCAGTGCGACTCCTCTGGCGAAAGGAGAGACCCAGTACTTC	TRBJ2-5	TRBV20-1	few	NA
CASSFGLLSDNEQFF	TGCGCCAGCAGCTTTGGACTCCTGTCCGACAATGAGCAGTTCTTC	TRBJ2-1	TRBV5-1	NA	NA
CASSSQGGYQETQYF	TGTGCCAGCAGCTCCCAGGGGGGGTACCAAGAGACCCAGTACTTC	TRBJ2-5	TRBV11-2	once	NA
CASSLGLAEGYEQYF	TGTGCCAGCAGCTTGGGACTAGCGGAGGGATACGAGCAGTACTTC	TRBJ2-7	TRBV5-5	NA	TRBD2
CSARVLAGGTQETQYF	TGCAGTGCTAGAGTTCTAGCGGGGGGCACACAAGAGACCCAGTACTTC	TRBJ2-5	TRBV20-1	NA	TRBD2
CASTLNDAAASYNEQFF	TGTGCCAGCACCCTTAATGACGCGGCAGCCTCCTACAATGAGCAGTTCTTC	TRBJ2-1	TRBV7-2	NA	NA
CASSVVGGEQETQYF	TGTGCCAGCAGCGTAGTTGGGGGGGAACAAGAGACCCAGTACTTC	TRBJ2-5	TRBV9	NA	TRBD2
CASATGQGNNEQFF	TGTGCCAGCGCCACCGGACAGGGAAACAATGAGCAGTTCTTC	TRBJ2-1	TRBV12-3/TRBV12-4	NA	TRBD1
CASSLGGNSYEQYF	TGTGCCAGCAGCTTGGGCGGGAACTCCTACGAGCAGTACTTC	TRBJ2-7	TRBV5-6	few	NA
CASSTGTSGTYEQYF	TGTGCCAGCAGTACCGGGACTAGCGGGACCTACGAGCAGTACTTC	TRBJ2-7	TRBV12-3/TRBV12-4	few	TRBD2
CASSSRTALLGNQPQHF	TGTGCCAGCAGTTCCAGGACGGCGTTATTGGGCAATCAGCCCCAGCATTTT	TRBJ1-5	TRBV27	NA	NA
CASSWDTNYSYEQYF	TGCGCCAGCAGCTGGGACACCAACTATTCCTACGAGCAGTACTTC	TRBJ2-7	TRBV5-1	NA	NA
CASSPDRSGEQYF	TGTGCCAGCAGCCCGGACAGGAGCGGCGAGCAGTACTTC	TRBJ2-7	TRBV12-3/TRBV12-4	NA	TRBD1
CASSLDRAGDGYTF	TGTGCCAGCAGCTTAGACCGGGCAGGGGATGGCTACACCTTC	TRBJ1-2	TRBV7-2	NA	NA
CSVEVPSSYEQYF	TGCAGCGTTGAAGTACCAAGCTCCTACGAGCAGTACTTC	TRBJ2-7	TRBV29-1	few	NA
CASSGGSGDTGELFF	TGTGCCAGCAGCGGGGGGTCGGGCGACACCGGGGAGCTGTTTTTT	TRBJ2-2	TRBV5-8	NA	NA
CASSIDRGSGYTF	TGTGCCAGCAGCATTGACAGGGGAAGTGGCTACACCTTC	TRBJ1-2	TRBV5-6	NA	TRBD1
CSARPTWGMNPQETQYF	TGCAGTGCTAGACCAACTTGGGGGATGAATCCACAAGAGACCCAGTACTTC	TRBJ2-5	TRBV20-1	NA	NA
CASSLGGSRFTDTQYF	TGTGCCAGCAGTTTAGGGGGGTCCCGGTTCACAGATACGCAGTATTTT	TRBJ2-3	TRBV12-3/TRBV12-4	few	NA
CASGLDRSSYNEQFF	TGTGCTAGTGGTTTGGACAGAAGCTCCTACAATGAGCAGTTCTTC	TRBJ2-1	TRBV12-5	few	NA
CASSPAPREGRETQYF	TGTGCCAGCAGCCCCGCCCCACGGGAGGGCCGAGAGACCCAGTACTTC	TRBJ2-5	TRBV11-2	NA	TRBD2
CASSLAPGHEQFF	TGTGCCAGCAGTTTAGCGCCAGGCCATGAGCAGTTCTTC	TRBJ2-1	TRBV12-3/TRBV12-4	NA	NA
CRTGPPNQPQHF	TGCAGGACCGGGCCACCCAATCAGCCCCAGCATTTT	TRBJ1-5	TRBV20-1	NA	NA
CSATGPNYNEQFF	TGCAGTGCCACAGGGCCCAACTACAATGAGCAGTTCTTC	TRBJ2-1	TRBV20-1	NA	NA
CSVDSYSDTQYF	TGCAGCGTTGACTCCTATTCAGATACGCAGTATTTT	TRBJ2-3	TRBV29-1	NA	NA
CASSLDRGRAGELFF	TGCGCCAGCAGCTTGGATCGGGGAAGAGCCGGGGAGCTGTTTTTT	TRBJ2-2	TRBV5-1	NA	NA
CASSQEGGSKQFF	TGTGCCAGCAGCCAAGAAGGGGGGAGTAAGCAGTTCTTC	TRBJ2-1	TRBV4-2	NA	NA
CASSGGQGPLNEQFF	TGTGCCAGCAGCGGTGGACAGGGTCCTCTCAATGAGCAGTTCTTC	TRBJ2-1	TRBV5-5	NA	TRBD1
CAGSSGWRRTDTQYF	TGTGCCGGCAGCTCAGGATGGAGGCGCACAGATACGCAGTATTTT	TRBJ2-3	TRBV11-2	NA	NA
CASSLDPGRGTDTQYF	TGTGCCAGCAGCTTGGACCCGGGACGGGGGACAGATACGCAGTATTTT	TRBJ2-3	TRBV5-5	NA	NA
CASSQGQGNYGYTF	TGTGCCAGCAGCCAGGGACAAGGAAACTATGGCTACACCTTC	TRBJ1-2	TRBV14	NA	NA
CASSFRGTTSYNEQFF	TGTGCCAGCAGCTTTCGGGGAACGACCTCCTACAATGAGCAGTTCTTC	TRBJ2-1	TRBV5-5	NA	NA
CSARAAGGVNTEAFF	TGCAGTGCTAGAGCGGCCGGCGGAGTGAACACTGAAGCTTTCTTT	TRBJ1-1	TRBV20-1	NA	NA
CASSYQLAGGPWAYNEQFF	TGCGCCAGCAGCTACCAACTAGCGGGAGGGCCATGGGCCTACAATGAGCAGTTCTTC	TRBJ2-1	TRBV5-1	few	TRBD2
CSARLTGQGGHLEAFF	TGCAGTGCTAGACTAACGGGACAGGGGGGACACCTTGAAGCTTTCTTT	TRBJ1-1	TRBV20-1	NA	TRBD1
CASDPSGGAFF	TGTGCCAGCGACCCGTCAGGGGGGGCTTTCTTT	TRBJ1-1	TRBV21-1	NA	NA
CASSLSTGTATYEQYF	TGTGCCAGCAGCCTCTCCACCGGGACGGCAACCTACGAGCAGTACTTC	TRBJ2-7	TRBV7-2	NA	NA
CAIRRKGTRGYEQYF	TGTGCCATCAGGAGAAAGGGAACGAGAGGTTACGAGCAGTACTTC	TRBJ2-7	TRBV10-3	NA	NA
CASSFPGTGEYIQYF	TGTGCCAGCAGTTTCCCCGGGACAGGGGAGTACATTCAGTACTTC	TRBJ2-4	TRBV28	NA	TRBD1
CASSYAEGGSTDTQYF	TGTGCCAGCAGTTACGCCGAGGGGGGCAGCACAGATACGCAGTATTTT	TRBJ2-3	TRBV6-5	NA	NA
CSARDPQGFETQYF	TGCAGTGCTAGAGACCCCCAAGGATTCGAGACCCAGTACTTC	TRBJ2-5	TRBV20-1	NA	NA
CASSQPLFTDTQYF	TGTGCCAGCAGCCAACCACTCTTCACAGATACGCAGTATTTT	TRBJ2-3	TRBV3-1	NA	NA
CASSYLGLAGNNEQFF	TGTGCCAGCAGTTACTTAGGACTAGCGGGGAACAATGAGCAGTTCTTC	TRBJ2-1	TRBV6-5	few	TRBD2
CASSLVPSSGANKRTDTQYF	TGTGCCAGCAGCTTAGTCCCCTCTAGCGGGGCCAACAAACGCACAGATACGCAGTATTTT	TRBJ2-3	TRBV11-2	NA	TRBD2
CASSQDSASYGYTF	TGTGCCAGCAGCCAAGATTCGGCATCCTATGGCTACACCTTC	TRBJ1-2	TRBV3-1	NA	NA
CSVVPRTDTQYF	TGCAGCGTTGTCCCCCGCACAGATACGCAGTATTTT	TRBJ2-3	TRBV29-1	few	NA
CAISEGTTDTQYF	TGTGCCATCAGCGAGGGGACGACAGATACGCAGTATTTT	TRBJ2-3	TRBV10-3	NA	NA
CASRAGGIDGYTF	TGTGCCAGCAGGGCAGGGGGCATCGATGGCTACACCTTC	TRBJ1-2	TRBV12-3/TRBV12-4	few	TRBD1
CSARQVYTEAFF	TGCAGTGCTAGACAGGTCTACACTGAAGCTTTCTTT	TRBJ1-1	TRBV20-1	few	NA